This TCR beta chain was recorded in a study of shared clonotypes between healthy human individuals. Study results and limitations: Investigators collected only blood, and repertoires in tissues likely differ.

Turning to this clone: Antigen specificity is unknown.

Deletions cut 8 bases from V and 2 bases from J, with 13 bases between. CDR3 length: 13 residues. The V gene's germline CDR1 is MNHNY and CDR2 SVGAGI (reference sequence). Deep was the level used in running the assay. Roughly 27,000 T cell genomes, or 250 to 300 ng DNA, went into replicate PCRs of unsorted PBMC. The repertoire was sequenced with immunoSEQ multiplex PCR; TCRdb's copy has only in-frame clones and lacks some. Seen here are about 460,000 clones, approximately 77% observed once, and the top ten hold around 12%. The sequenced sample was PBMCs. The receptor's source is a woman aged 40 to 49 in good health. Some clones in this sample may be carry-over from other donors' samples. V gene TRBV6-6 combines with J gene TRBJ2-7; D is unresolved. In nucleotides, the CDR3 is TGTGCCAGCGTAGGGTACAGCCCCTACGAGCAGTACTTC. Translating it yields CASVGYSPYEQYF.